The clone carrying this TCR beta chain was detected ten times or more. As yet, its antigen is unknown. Additional autoimmune diseases, uncontrolled infections, pregnancy or lactation disqualified patients. The entry originates in a study of Graves' ophthalmopathy and Graves' hyperthyroidism. Study-level points and caveats: Blood shared most expanded thyroid clonotypes above 0.001 frequency.

As the template, RNA transcripts were used to amplify TCR beta CDR3 regions. Scientists carried out first-round RT-PCR using HTBI primers and then a second-round multiplex PCR. TCRdb reanalysed the multiplex PCR reads using MiXCR and keeps one entry per CDR3 protein. The data contain roughly 480,000 distinct CDR3 sequences, approximately 15% of them singletons. Specimen: blood. This clonotype originated in a woman aged 25-40 years with Graves' ophthalmopathy.

Here the CDR3 reads CASSKPRDGSNYGYTF. Written as DNA, the CDR3 is TGTGCCAGTAGCAAGCCGCGGGACGGTTCTAACTATGGCTACACCTTC. The rearrangement uses TRBV19 and TRBJ1-2; a possible D gene is TRBD1 (5 bases). V lost 6 bases, J lost 0 bases, and 17 bases lay in between. The germline gives CDR1 LNHDA, CDR2 SQIVND (reference sequence). The CDR3 contains 16 residues.